This is a list of T cell receptor beta chains from one sample in a study of identical twins. TCRdb reprocessed the 5' RACE reads with MiXCR, giving one entry per CDR3 protein. Of roughly 250,000 distinct CDR3 sequences in the sample, 7% to 8.5% were seen once. These data were likewise used in another study, on yellow fever vaccine responses in identical twins.

Material for sequencing was CD8+ T cells sorted from blood. The receptor set was obtained from a woman between 18 and 30 years old in good health. The CDR3 runs from the conserved cysteine through the conserved F or W. Each record gives: clone size, D gene, V gene, J gene, CDR3 DNA, CDR3 protein. D genes are given only for firm matches. Some rows have no size entry. The others give once, few or many, or a class for an expanded clone.

few	-	TRBV7-9	TRBJ2-1	TGTGCCAGCAGCTTCGGCGGGTTACCCTACAATGAGCAGTTCTTC	CASSFGGLPYNEQFF
many	-	TRBV28	TRBJ2-5	TGTGCCAGCAGTTTTGGGGTGAGAGGCCAAGAGACCCAGTACTTC	CASSFGVRGQETQYF
many	TRBD1	TRBV4-1	TRBJ1-2	TGCGCCACCACAGGGGCACCTCACTATGGCTACACCTTC	CATTGAPHYGYTF
-	-	TRBV24-1	TRBJ2-3	TGTGCCACCAGTGAACAGGACAACACAGATACGCAGTATTTT	CATSEQDNTDTQYF
-	-	TRBV7-9	TRBJ1-1	TGTGCCAGCAGCTTAGAATCAGGGCGGCACACTGAAGCTTTCTTT	CASSLESGRHTEAFF
few	-	TRBV11-3	TRBJ2-3	TGTGCCAGCAGCTTAGATCGGGGGCACAGCACAGATACGCAGTATTTT	CASSLDRGHSTDTQYF
many	-	TRBV3-1	TRBJ2-1	TGTGCCAGCAGCCCTACTTCTAGCTTAACCTCCTACAATGAGCAGTTCTTC	CASSPTSSLTSYNEQFF
few	-	TRBV4-1	TRBJ2-1	TGCGCCAGCAGCGAGCGGGACAGAGTAAATGAGCAGTTCTTC	CASSERDRVNEQFF
few	-	TRBV11-2	TRBJ2-2	TGTGCCAGCAGCTTAGACCTACTAGCCCCCGGGGAGCTGTTTTTT	CASSLDLLAPGELFF
many	-	TRBV5-1	TRBJ2-3	TGCGCCAGCAGCTTGGACGGATACACAGATACGCAGTATTTT	CASSLDGYTDTQYF
many	-	TRBV9	TRBJ2-7	TGTGCCAGCAGCGTAGCACCGAGCTACGAGCAGTACTTC	CASSVAPSYEQYF
-	TRBD2	TRBV4-2	TRBJ2-7	TGTGCCAGCAGCCAAGAAGGTCCTAGCGGGATCGACGAGCAGTACTTC	CASSQEGPSGIDEQYF
many	-	TRBV29-1	TRBJ1-2	TGCAGCGTTGAAGATCGTCCGGCGTATGGCTACACCTTC	CSVEDRPAYGYTF
-	TRBD1	TRBV29-1	TRBJ1-2	TGCAGCGTTGGAGGACAGGGGAATGGCTACACCTTC	CSVGGQGNGYTF
-	TRBD2	TRBV7-6	TRBJ2-5	TGTGCCAGCAGCTTAACCACACCTCTAGCTCCCGGGGGGGAGACCCAGTACTTC	CASSLTTPLAPGGETQYF
few	-	TRBV24-1	TRBJ2-1	TGTGCCACCAGTGAAAGAGGGGCTTGGCATGAGCAGTTCTTC	CATSERGAWHEQFF
many	-	TRBV14	TRBJ2-1	TGTGCCAGCAGCTACAACAATGAGCAGTTCTTC	CASSYNNEQFF
many	TRBD2	TRBV6-1	TRBJ2-3	TGTGCCAGCAGGCTAGCGGGAGGCACAGATACGCAGTATTTT	CASRLAGGTDTQYF
-	TRBD2	TRBV20-1	TRBJ2-1	TGCAGTGCTAGTAGCGGGAGAGAATACAATGAGCAGTTCTTC	CSASSGREYNEQFF
many	-	TRBV29-1	TRBJ2-7	TGCAGCGTTCCAAACGGGGTCCACGAGCAGTACTTC	CSVPNGVHEQYF
many	TRBD1	TRBV4-1	TRBJ1-6	TGCGCCAGCAGCCAAAGGACAGGTAGCCCTGGGCATAATTCACCCCTCCACTTT	CASSQRTGSPGHNSPLHF
many	TRBD1	TRBV7-9	TRBJ2-1	TGTGCCACCACGTCTCCGGGACAGCAATACAATGAGCAGTTCTTC	CATTSPGQQYNEQFF
many	-	TRBV20-1	TRBJ2-7	TGCAGTGCTAGAGTAGGGGGCGAGCAGTACTTC	CSARVGGEQYF
few	-	TRBV5-8	TRBJ1-1	TGTGCCAGCAGCTTGGCCGGGTATAACACTGAAGCTTTCTTT	CASSLAGYNTEAFF
few	TRBD1	TRBV24-1	TRBJ1-5	TGTGCCACCAGATACCTCCGGGACAGGGACAATCAGCCCCAGCATTTT	CATRYLRDRDNQPQHF
-	-	TRBV2	TRBJ1-3	TGTGCCAGCAGTGCACAGTACGGAAACACCATATATTTT	CASSAQYGNTIYF